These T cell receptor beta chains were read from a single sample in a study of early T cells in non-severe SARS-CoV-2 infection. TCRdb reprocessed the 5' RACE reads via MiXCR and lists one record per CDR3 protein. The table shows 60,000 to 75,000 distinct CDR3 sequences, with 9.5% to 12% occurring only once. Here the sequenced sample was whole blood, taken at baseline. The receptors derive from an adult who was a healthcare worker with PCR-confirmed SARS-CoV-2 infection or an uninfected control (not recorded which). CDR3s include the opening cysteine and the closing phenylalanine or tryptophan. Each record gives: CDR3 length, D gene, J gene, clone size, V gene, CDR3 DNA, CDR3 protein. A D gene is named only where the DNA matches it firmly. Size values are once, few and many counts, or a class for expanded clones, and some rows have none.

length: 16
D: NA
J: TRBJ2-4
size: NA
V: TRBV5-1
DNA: TGCGCCAGCACCCCCTCACCGGGTATAGCCAAAAACATTCAGTACTTC
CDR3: CASTPSPGIAKNIQYF

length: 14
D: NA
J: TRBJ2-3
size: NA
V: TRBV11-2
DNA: TGTGCCACCGGCAGACGGGGGAGCACAGATACGCAGTATTTT
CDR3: CATGRRGSTDTQYF

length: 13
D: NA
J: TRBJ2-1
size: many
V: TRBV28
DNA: TGTGCCAGCAGTTTACGACAGTGGAATGAGCAGTTCTTC
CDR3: CASSLRQWNEQFF

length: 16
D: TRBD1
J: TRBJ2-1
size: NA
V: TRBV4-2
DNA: TGTGCCAGCAGGAAAGCTACAGGGGGCTCCTACAATGAGCAGTTCTTC
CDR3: CASRKATGGSYNEQFF

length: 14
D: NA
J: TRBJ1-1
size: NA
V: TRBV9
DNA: TGTGCCAGCAGCGTAGCGGCAATGAACACTGAAGCTTTCTTT
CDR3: CASSVAAMNTEAFF

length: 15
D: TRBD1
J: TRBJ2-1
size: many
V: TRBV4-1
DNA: TGCGCCAGCAGCCAGACCGGGACAGGGGGCAATGAGCAGTTCTTC
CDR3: CASSQTGTGGNEQFF

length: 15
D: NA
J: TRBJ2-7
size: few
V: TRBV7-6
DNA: TGTGCCAGCAGCTTGGGTGCCGGGACTCACTTCGAGCAGTACTTC
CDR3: CASSLGAGTHFEQYF

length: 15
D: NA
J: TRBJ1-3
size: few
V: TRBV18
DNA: TGTGCCAGCTCCGTCGGGGACCCCTCTGGAAACACCATATATTTT
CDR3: CASSVGDPSGNTIYF

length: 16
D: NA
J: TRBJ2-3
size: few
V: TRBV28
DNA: TGTGCCAGCAGTTCATTAAGGGAGCTAGATCCAGATACGCAGTATTTT
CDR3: CASSSLRELDPDTQYF

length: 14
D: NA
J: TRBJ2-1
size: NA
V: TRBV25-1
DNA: TGTGCCAGCAGTGTGGCAGGGGTGGTCCATGAGCAGTTCTTC
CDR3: CASSVAGVVHEQFF

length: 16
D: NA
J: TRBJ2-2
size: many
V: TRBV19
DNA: TGTGCCAGTAAACCGCGGGCAGGATCGAACACCGGGGAGCTGTTTTTT
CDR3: CASKPRAGSNTGELFF

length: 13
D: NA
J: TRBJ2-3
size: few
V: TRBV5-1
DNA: TGCGCCAGCAGCTTGGAGTTGAGTAATACGCAGTATTTT
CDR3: CASSLELSNTQYF

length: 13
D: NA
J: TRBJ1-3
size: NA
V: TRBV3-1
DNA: TGTGCCAGCAGCCAAGAGCCCTTGATAGCGCGATATTTT
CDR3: CASSQEPLIARYF

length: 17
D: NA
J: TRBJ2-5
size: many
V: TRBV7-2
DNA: TGTGCCAGCAGCTTAAGGACCTCCACAGGTTTTCGAGAGACCCAGTACTTC
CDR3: CASSLRTSTGFRETQYF

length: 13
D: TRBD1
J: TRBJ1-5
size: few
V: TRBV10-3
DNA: TGTGCCATCAGTGAACAGGGGAATCAGCCCCAGCATTTT
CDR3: CAISEQGNQPQHF

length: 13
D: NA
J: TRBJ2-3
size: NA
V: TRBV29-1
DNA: TGCAGCGTTGAAGGGGGAGTTTCAGATACGCAGTATTTT
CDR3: CSVEGGVSDTQYF

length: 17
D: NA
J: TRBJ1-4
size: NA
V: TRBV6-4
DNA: TGTGCCAGCAGTGACGGACAAGGGAGAGAAGGAGAGGAAAAACTGTTTTTT
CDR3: CASSDGQGREGEEKLFF

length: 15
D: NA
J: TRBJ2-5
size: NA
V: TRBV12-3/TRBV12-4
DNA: TGTGCCAGCAGTCCCCCCGCCCCGGCGGTAGAGACCCAGTACTTC
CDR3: CASSPPAPAVETQYF

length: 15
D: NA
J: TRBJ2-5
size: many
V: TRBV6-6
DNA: TGTGCCAGCAGCCCCCGGGACTCCCACGGGGAGACCCAGTACTTC
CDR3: CASSPRDSHGETQYF

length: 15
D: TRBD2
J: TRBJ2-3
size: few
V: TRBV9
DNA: TGTGCCAGCAGCCACCGATTAGCGGGACCGGATACGCAGTATTTT
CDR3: CASSHRLAGPDTQYF